The 22 T cell receptor beta chains given below trace back to one sample, sequenced in a study of long-term antiretroviral therapy in people with HIV. immunoSEQ v3.0 was run at survey level. The method was immunoSEQ multiplex PCR; TCRdb's version includes in-frame clones alone and lacks a portion of them. This table holds around 16,000 clones, roughly 90% found once. This specimen was unsorted PBMCs, taken 0.7 years before starting antiretroviral therapy. The receptors originated from a man aged 45-65 years with HIV.

The chain employs TRBV29-1 and TRBJ1-1, with D possibly TRBD1 on 5 matching bases. Deletions cut 0 bases from V and 4 bases from J, with 15 bases between. Germline V lookup: CDR1 SQVTM, CDR2 ANQGSEA. The CDR3 is 15 residues long. In DNA, the CDR3 is TGCAGCGTTGAAGATCCACGGGGACGGACCACTGAAGCTTTCTTT. It translates to CSVEDPRGRTTEAFF.

The chain links TRBV11-2 to TRBJ2-7, with a tentative D call TRBD2 (6 bases). CDR1 is SGHAT and CDR2 is FQNNGV in the germline V gene. Trimming removed 5 bases from V and 0 bases from J, with 11 bases in between. The CDR3 runs to 14 residues. The DNA for the CDR3 is TGTGCCAGCAGCGCCCCGACTAGCTCCTACGAGCAGTACTTC. It encodes CASSAPTSSYEQYF.

J is TRBJ1-2 and V is TRBV6-6, with unresolved D. Germline loops: CDR1 MNHNY, CDR2 SVGAGI (reference sequence). The CDR3 spans 15 residues. With 0 bases removed from V and 4 bases from J, the gap between germline ends came to 12 bases. The CDR3 spells CASSYSRAAIYGYTF. The DNA for the CDR3 is TGTGCCAGCAGTTACTCGAGAGCAGCTATCTATGGCTACACCTTC.

This rearrangement joins TRBV5-4 to TRBJ1-2; 7 bases match TRBD1. The ends lost 4 bases at V and 7 bases at J; junction bases unmatched: 10. Germline CDR1 SGHNT, CDR2 YYREEE (reference sequence). This CDR3 has 14 residues. CDR3 region: CASSADRVIRGYTF. The CDR3 DNA follows: TGTGCCAGCAGCGCCGACAGGGTTATACGTGGCTACACCTTC.

This clone has a handful of counts. The chain uses TRBV4-1 and TRBJ2-7, with D possibly being TRBD1 or TRBD2 (5 bases each). The V gene's germline CDR1 is MGHRA and CDR2 YSYEKL. Trimming removed 2 bases from V and 6 bases from J, with 14 bases in between. There are 14 residues in the CDR3. As DNA, the CDR3 is TGCGCCAGCAGCCAACTTTCCTCCGGGACCGAGCAGTACTTC. Protein: CASSQLSSGTEQYF.

The chain uses TRBV28 and TRBJ1-6; D is possibly TRBD1 (5 bases). CDR3 length equals 20 residues. Germline-derived CDR1 and CDR2 are MDHEN and SYDVKM. With 1 base removed from V and 0 bases from J, the gap between germline ends came to 19 bases. CDR3 residues: CASSLYDSLIANSYNSPLHF. CDR3 bases: TGTGCCAGCAGTTTATATGACAGCCTTATTGCTAACTCCTATAATTCACCCCTCCACTTT.

This clone has just a few counts. V is TRBV7-9 and J is TRBJ2-1; D may match TRBD1 or TRBD2 (5 bases each). Germline values: CDR1 SEHNR, CDR2 FQNEAQ (reference sequence). The CDR3 length is 15 residues. V was cut by 0 bases and J by 0 bases, with 6 bases left in between. CDR3 amino acids: CASSLAGDSYNEQFF. CDR3 in DNA: TGTGCCAGCAGCTTAGCGGGGGACTCCTACAATGAGCAGTTCTTC.

The gene calls are TRBV5-6 and TRBJ1-4; a weak D match, TRBD1 (6 bases). This CDR3 region has 15 residues. The germline V gene encodes CDR1 SGHDT and CDR2 YYEEEE. Trimming left V 2 bases short and J 8 bases short, with 16 bases between. CDR3 sequence (DNA): TGTGCCAGCAGCTTTGGGGGCTGGTTGCGCGAAAAACTGTTTTTT. Its translation is CASSFGGWLREKLFF. Filled out from reference TRBV5-6 and TRBJ1-4, the complete variable domain reads DAGVTQSPTHLIKTRGQQVTLRCSPKSGHDTVSWYQQALGQGPQFIFQYYEEEERQRGNFPDRFSGHQFPNYSSELNVNALLLGDSALYLCASSFGGWLREKLFFGSGTQLSVL.

The chain couples TRBV6-1 to TRBJ1-5; 9 bases agree with TRBD1. V lost 3 bases to trimming and J lost 4 bases; unmatched junction nucleotides: 10. Looked up from germline, CDR1 is MNHNS and CDR2 is SASEGT. The CDR3 has 17 residues. The DNA for the CDR3 is TGTGCCAGCAGTGATCTACTCGGGACAGGGCATAATCAGCCCCAGCATTTT. Its protein product is CASSDLLGTGHNQPQHF.

This clone was counted only a few times. The CDR3 spells CASSLFSAAGTETQYF. In DNA form, the CDR3 reads TGTGCCAGCAGCTTGTTTTCTGCCGCCGGGACAGAGACCCAGTACTTC. The genes are TRBV7-6 and TRBJ2-5; D is perhaps TRBD1 or TRBD2 (5 bases each). The ends were cut back, 3 bases at V and 4 bases at J, with 18 bases in the middle. Germline lookup yields CDR1 SGHVS and CDR2 FNYEAQ. The CDR3 runs to 16 residues.

V is TRBV4-1 and J is TRBJ1-5; no clear D. Looked up from germline, CDR1 is MGHRA and CDR2 is YSYEKL. V lost 0 bases, J lost 4 bases, and 19 bases lay in between. The CDR3 has 18 amino acids. CDR3 sequence reads: CASSQDRTGKPFNQPQHF. Written as DNA, the CDR3 is TGCGCCAGCAGCCAAGATCGAACCGGGAAACCCTTTAATCAGCCCCAGCATTTT.

The rearrangement uses TRBV20-1 and TRBJ1-1, with D uncertain. The V end was cut by 6 bases, the J end by 1 base, with 6 bases between. Germline loops: CDR1 DFQATT, CDR2 SNEGSKA (reference sequence). This CDR3 has 11 amino acids. CDR3 bases: TGCAGTGCCGGGAGGAACACTGAAGCTTTCTTT. Translating gives CSAGRNTEAFF.

The chain combines TRBV5-1 with TRBJ2-5, with D unresolved. CDR3 length equals 14 residues. CDR1 and CDR2 from the germline V gene are SGHRS and YFSETQ. The V and J ends lost 0 bases and 1 base respectively, with 7 bases between them. The CDR3 DNA is TGCGCCAGCAGCTTGGGAGGAATCCAAGAGACCCAGTACTTC. Translated: CASSLGGIQETQYF.

Within the sample, this clone is medium-sized (0.01 to 0.1%). This chain joins TRBV4-3 and TRBJ1-2; maybe TRBD1 (6 bases). Germline CDR1 reads LGHNA; CDR2 reads YSLEER. The ends were cut back, 0 bases at V and 6 bases at J, with 23 bases in the middle. The CDR3 is 18 residues long. The CDR3 here is CASSQDLPNIQGSDGYTF. The CDR3 DNA reads TGCGCCAGCAGCCAAGATCTTCCAAATATACAGGGTTCGGATGGCTACACCTTC.

This chain links TRBV7-9 with TRBJ1-1; D gene ambiguous. CDR3 size: 15 residues. V dropped 2 bases and J dropped 3 bases, with 13 bases sitting between them. Germline assignment: CDR1 SEHNR and CDR2 FQNEAQ (reference sequence). The CDR3 DNA reads TGTGCCAGCAGCTTAAAGCGAGGCGTCGACACTGAAGCTTTCTTT. It codes for CASSLKRGVDTEAFF.

V and J are TRBV7-8 and TRBJ1-5; D not certain. Germline V CDR1 and CDR2: SGHVS, FQNEAQ. The CDR3 runs 15 residues. V lost 5 bases and J 5 bases, leaving 16 bases between the germline ends. The CDR3 sequence is CASSPQMGYDQPQHF. The CDR3 nucleotides are TGTGCCAGCAGCCCCCAGATGGGGTATGATCAGCCCCAGCATTTT.

The V gene is TRBV5-6, the J gene TRBJ2-7; D remains unclear. CDR1 and CDR2 (germline): SGHDT, YYEEEE. Trimming shortened V by 1 base and J by 5 bases, and 10 bases separated the two germline ends. This CDR3 is 13 amino acids long. Here the CDR3 reads CASSLRVGHEQYF. CDR3 nucleotides: TGTGCCAGCAGCTTGAGGGTTGGTCACGAGCAGTACTTC.

This chain joins TRBV7-2 and TRBJ2-7; D unresolved. Germline CDR1 reads SGHTA; CDR2 reads FQGNSA. V lost 4 bases to trimming and J lost 7 bases, with 8 bases between them. The CDR3 sequence is 11 residues long. As DNA, the CDR3 is TGTGCCAGCAGCTGGAGTACGGAGCAGTACTTC. It encodes CASSWSTEQYF. Based on the CDR3 plus reference TRBV7-2 and TRBJ2-7, the full variable domain is GAGVSQSPSNKVTEKGKDVELRCDPISGHTALYWYRQSLGQGLEFLIYFQGNSAPDKSGLPSDRFSAERTGGSVSTLTIQRTQQEDSAVYLCASSWSTEQYFGPGTRLTVT.

The chain couples TRBV6-6 to TRBJ2-7; either TRBD1 or TRBD2 may fit D (5 bases each). The CDR3 contains 15 residues. CDR1 and CDR2 from the germline V gene are MNHNY and SVGAGI (reference sequence). V was trimmed by 6 bases and J by 0 bases, leaving 15 bases between them. The CDR3 sequence: CASSPGPVSSYEQYF. The CDR3, as DNA: TGTGCCAGCAGCCCGGGACCGGTGAGCTCCTACGAGCAGTACTTC.

The chain joins TRBV9 to TRBJ1-1, with a possible D match to TRBD1 (5 bases). CDR1 is SGDLS, CDR2 YYNGEE, per germline. The CDR3 totals 12 residues. Trimming cost V 7 bases and J 7 bases, with 14 bases left between them. The CDR3 is CASSGGLGEAFF. The CDR3, as DNA: TGTGCCAGCTCCGGGGGATTGGGTGAAGCTTTCTTT.

This clone was seen only once. The chain employs TRBV5-1 and TRBJ2-7, with 7 bases identical to TRBD1. The CDR3 extends over 16 amino acids. J gave up 3 bases and V 0 bases, and 9 bases lay outside the gene matches. Germline V CDR1 and CDR2: SGHRS, YFSETQ. The CDR3 loop reads CASSLVFGTVNYEQYF. The CDR3 DNA reads as TGCGCCAGCAGCTTGGTATTCGGGACAGTTAACTACGAGCAGTACTTC.

Comment on this clone: Distinct nucleotide sequences in the sample also encode this CDR3. The genes are TRBV29-1 and TRBJ1-1, with a weak D call TRBD1 (5 bases). The ends were cut back, 3 bases at V and 6 bases at J, with 5 bases in the middle. Looked up from germline, CDR1 is SQVTM and CDR2 is ANQGSEA. The CDR3 is made up of 10 amino acids. For the CDR3, the DNA is TGCAGCGTTGAGGGGGCTGAAGCTTTCTTT. It specifies CSVEGAEAFF.